The 24 T cell receptor beta chains reported below all come from one sample, sequenced in a study of T cells in Graves' hyperthyroidism and ophthalmopathy (dated 2019 in TCRdb). The library was made by multiplex PCR. TCRdb names Illumina HiSeq 2000 as the instrument used. TCR beta CDR3 regions were amplified from RNA transcripts. For the first round of RT-PCR on the TCR CDR3, the HTBI primer set was used together with the Qiagen OneStep RT-PCR kit. The public reads were quality trimmed at Q25 with fastp and then assembled into clones with MiXCR by TCRdb, keeping productive beta chains. Rows with a matching CDR3 protein are joined into one entry that keeps the most common DNA and genes. This sample has around 250,000 distinct CDR3 sequences in its table, and roughly 15% of those were observed once. The top ten clones comprise about an eighth of the sample. Input material: blood. These receptors were collected from a woman in her 40s with Graves' hyperthyroidism that later progressed to Graves' ophthalmopathy.

The V gene is TRBV29-1, the J gene TRBJ2-2; 7 bases match TRBD2. Germline V gives CDR1 SQVTM, CDR2 ANQGSEA. This CDR3 spans 14 amino acids. V was pared by 2 bases and J by 2 bases, with 2 bases of the junction left unmatched. The CDR3 loop is CSVESGINTGELFF. The CDR3 bases are TGCAGCGTTGAAAGCGGGATTAACACCGGGGAGCTGTTTTTT.

This clonotype was seen more than once but under ten times. V is TRBV30 and J is TRBJ2-2; weak D call: TRBD2 (5 bases). CDR3 size: 13 residues. V was shortened by 2 bases and J by 6 bases, with 10 bases between the two germline ends. Germline V gene data show CDR1 as GTSNPN and CDR2 as SVGIG (reference sequence). The CDR3 nucleotides are TGTGCCTGGAGTAATTACGGGGCCGGGGAGCTGTTTTTT. Its translation: CAWSNYGAGELFF.

This clonotype has a handful of counts. This chain uses TRBV11-3 with TRBJ2-7; D uncertain. Looked up from germline, CDR1 is SGHNT and CDR2 is YENEEA. Trimming took 5 bases from V and 2 from J, leaving 22 bases between them. The CDR3 is 17 amino acids. The CDR3 sequence is CASSQITSGPRTYEQYF. The CDR3 nucleotides are TGTGCCAGCAGCCAAATAACATCCGGACCTAGAACCTACGAGCAGTACTTC.

This clonotype was counted between two and nine times. A read error may be the cause here, since a much bigger clone is one base away. This chain joins TRBV27 and TRBJ2-7; D is perhaps TRBD2 (6 bases). The CDR3 totals 13 residues. CDR1 and CDR2 (germline): MNHEY, SMNVEV (reference sequence). Trimming left V 4 bases short and J 0 bases short, with 7 bases between. For the CDR3, the DNA is TGTGCCAGCAGTTGGGACTCCTCCTACGAGCAGTACTTC. Translated: CASSWDSSYEQYF.

This clonotype was recorded at least ten times. This rearrangement joins TRBV29-1 to TRBJ2-5, with TRBD2 matching over 8 bases. Unmatched junction bases numbered 6, after V lost 7 bases and J lost 5 bases. The CDR3 is 12 amino acids. The germline V gene encodes CDR1 SQVTM and CDR2 ANQGSEA. The CDR3 spells CSALAGRETQYF. CDR3 coding DNA: TGCAGCGCCTTAGCGGGAAGGGAGACCCAGTACTTC.

This clonotype was counted at least ten times. Germline and junction disagree at one end, which may indicate a read error. The chain recombines TRBV2 with TRBJ2-7; TRBD2 matches at 7 bases. There are 14 residues in the CDR3. Germline CDR1 is SNHLY and CDR2 is FYNNEI. DNA for the CDR3: TGTGCCACCAGTTCGTGGGAGGGCTCCTACGAGCAGTACTTC. It yields the protein CATSSWEGSYEQYF.

This clonotype was seen many times. The chain is built from TRBV20-1 and TRBJ2-7, with unresolved D. V gave up 0 bases and J gave up 7 bases, with 10 bases separating them. This CDR3 has 12 amino acids. Germline V gene sequence: CDR1 DFQATT, CDR2 SNEGSKA (reference sequence). CDR3 amino acids: CSAREKMGEQYF. In DNA form, the CDR3 reads TGCAGTGCTAGAGAAAAGATGGGGGAGCAGTACTTC.

This clonotype was seen more than once but under ten times. This chain uses TRBV20-1 with TRBJ2-1; D perhaps matches TRBD2 (6 bases). CDR3 length: 19 amino acids. Trimming stripped 5 bases from V and 4 bases from J, with 30 bases between. Germline assignment: CDR1 DFQATT and CDR2 SNEGSKA (reference sequence). CDR3 nucleotides: TGCAGTGCTCGGCGACCGATCGGGCTGATCCGGGAGCGGTACAATGAGCAGTTCTTC. Encoded protein: CSARRPIGLIRERYNEQFF.

In its sample, this clonotype was seen a few times. A clone one base away is much larger, so this may be a read error. The chain links TRBV15 to TRBJ2-5; D remains ambiguous. The assigned J gene may be wrong: the sequence end matches TRBJ2-1 better. This CDR3 has 13 amino acids. Germline V gives CDR1 LNHNV, CDR2 YYDKDF (reference sequence). This CDR3 is CATSRNTQETQFF. CDR3 nucleotide sequence: TGTGCCACCAGCAGAAACACCCAAGAGACCCAGTTCTTC.

This clonotype was observed a few times. The chain uses TRBV20-1 and TRBJ2-1, with 9 bases identical to TRBD2. CDR3 length: 18 amino acids. The V gene end was trimmed by 6 bases and the J gene end by 0 bases; junction bases not matched to a gene: 15. The V gene's germline CDR1 is DFQATT and CDR2 SNEGSKA (reference sequence). For the CDR3, the DNA is TGCAGTGCCCGCCAGACCCCTAGCGGGAAACTCTCCTACAATGAGCAGTTCTTC. This sequence encodes CSARQTPSGKLSYNEQFF.

For this clonotype: It may be a read error: a sequence one base away is much more abundant. The chain carries TRBV6-1 and TRBJ2-1; the D gene is possibly TRBD1 (5 bases). V lost 4 bases, J lost 10 bases, and 14 bases lay in between. Germline V gene data show CDR1 as MNHNS and CDR2 as SASEGT. There are 13 residues in the CDR3. The CDR3 reads CASSVRSGLEQFF. CDR3 DNA: TGTGCCAGCAGTGTACGGTCAGGGTTGGAGCAGTTCTTC.

A word on this clonotype: This may come from a read error, since a much larger clone is one base off. The chain recombines TRBV5-1 with TRBJ2-1, with 8 bases lining up with TRBD1. Per the germline V gene, CDR1 is SGHRS and CDR2 is YFSETQ. The CDR3 contains 17 residues. Trimming removed 0 bases from V and 4 bases from J; junction bases left unmatched: 9. For the CDR3, the DNA is TGCGCCAGCAGCTTGGTTCGAGCGGACAGGGCTTACAATGAGCAGTTCTTC. This translates into CASSLVRADRAYNEQFF.

This clonotype was picked up many times. This chain joins TRBV27 and TRBJ2-7; TRBD1 matches at 7 bases. This CDR3 is 15 amino acids long. The V segment lost 4 bases and the J segment 4 bases; nucleotides outside the gene matches: 10. Looked up from germline, CDR1 is MNHEY and CDR2 is SMNVEV (reference sequence). CDR3 nucleotide sequence: TGTGCCAGCAGTTCTCGGGACAGCTTCTTTTACGAGCAGTACTTC. This encodes CASSSRDSFFYEQYF.

This clonotype came up many times. This sequence joins TRBV6-1 and TRBJ2-1, with D possibly matching TRBD2 (6 bases). V was pared by 5 bases and J by 0 bases, with 14 bases between. This CDR3 region has 16 residues. From germline, CDR1 is MNHNS and CDR2 SASEGT. Here the CDR3 reads CASSPTRESSYNEQFF. In DNA form, the CDR3 reads TGTGCCAGCAGTCCTACTCGGGAGAGCTCCTACAATGAGCAGTTCTTC.

Points on this clonotype: It is likely a read error, because the conserved phenylalanine at the end of the CDR3 is missing. This chain joins TRBV6-2 or TRBV6-3 and TRBJ2-1; 11 nucleotides agree with TRBD2. Germline V lookup: CDR1 MNHEY, CDR2 SVGEGT. V shed 5 bases and J 8 bases; nucleotides not matched to a gene: 11. The CDR3 runs to 16 residues. The CDR3: CASSVRLAGGIDEQFS. Written as DNA, the CDR3 is TGTGCCAGCAGTGTGCGGCTAGCGGGAGGAATCGATGAGCAGTTCTCC.

This clonotype was counted at least ten times. This chain joins TRBV5-1 and TRBJ2-7; no definite D call. The CDR3 spans 16 residues. The germline CDR1 and CDR2 sequences are SGHRS and YFSETQ. The V gene lost 0 bases and the J gene lost 5 bases, with 18 bases spanning the gap. The CDR3 bases are TGCGCCAGCAGCTTGGGTCTATCATTTAGTGAGAACGAGCAGTACTTC. Translation: CASSLGLSFSENEQYF. Based on the CDR3 plus reference TRBV5-1 and TRBJ2-7, the full variable domain is KAGVTQTPRYLIKTRGQQVTLSCSPISGHRSVSWYQQTPGQGLQFLFEYFSETQRNKGNFPGRFSGRQFSNSRSEMNVSTLELGDSALYLCASSLGLSFSENEQYFGPGTRLTVT.

V is TRBV4-2 and J is TRBJ2-2, with 12 bases identical to TRBD1. The CDR3 runs to 19 residues. V shed 1 base, J shed 5 bases, and the junction held 11 bases outside the gene matches. Germline CDR1 LGHNA, CDR2 YNFKEQ. CDR3 protein: CASSQAPRDRGRWTGELFF. In DNA, the CDR3 is TGTGCCAGCAGCCAAGCCCCCCGGGACAGGGGGCGGTGGACCGGGGAGCTGTTTTTT.

This clonotype was counted many times. The chain is built from TRBV28 and TRBJ1-5, with D maybe TRBD1 (6 bases). Germline-derived CDR1 and CDR2 are MDHEN and SYDVKM. This CDR3 contains 16 residues. V dropped 6 bases and J dropped 1 base, with 16 bases sitting between them. CDR3 bases: TGTGCCAGCAGCTCTTGGGGCAGGGGAAGCAATCAGCCCCAGCATTTT. Translated, it gives CASSSWGRGSNQPQHF.

This clonotype was counted a single time. The rearrangement joins TRBV27 to TRBJ2-3; no clear D. There are 15 residues in the CDR3. Germline CDR1 is MNHEY and CDR2 is SMNVEV (reference sequence). Trimming left V 2 bases short and J 6 bases short, with 15 bases between. The CDR3: CASSLPPSHGDTQYF. The CDR3 coding sequence is TGTGCCAGCAGTTTACCCCCGTCTCATGGGGATACGCAGTATTTT.

This clonotype occurred many times. The chain couples TRBV20-1 to TRBJ1-1; 11 bases fit TRBD1. Germline V gene data show CDR1 as DFQATT and CDR2 as SNEGSKA (reference sequence). The CDR3 consists of 18 residues. V gave up 4 bases and J gave up 0 bases; unmatched junction bases: 13. Here the CDR3 reads CSATTSPGQGAVNTEAFF. CDR3 nucleotide sequence: TGCAGTGCTACGACTTCGCCCGGACAGGGGGCGGTGAACACTGAAGCTTTCTTT.

This clonotype was counted ten times or more. V and J are TRBV12-3 or TRBV12-4 and TRBJ2-1; TRBD2 might be the D (7 bases). Trimming left V 1 base short and J 0 bases short, with 25 bases between. The CDR3 totals 21 residues. CDR3 sequence reads: CASSLVRGAGSIRSSYNEQFF. The CDR3 bases are TGTGCCAGCAGTTTAGTCAGGGGAGCGGGATCCATCAGGAGCTCCTACAATGAGCAGTTCTTC.

The chain uses TRBV5-1 and TRBJ1-4, with D possibly TRBD1 on 6 matching bases. V lost 0 bases to trimming and J lost 4 bases, with 13 bases between them. The germline gives CDR1 SGHRS, CDR2 YFSETQ. The CDR3 totals 16 residues. The CDR3 bases are TGCGCCAGCAGCTTGGAGGGCAGGGGCCTTAATGAAAAACTGTTTTTT. Protein sequence: CASSLEGRGLNEKLFF. The full variable domain, in which reference TRBV5-1 and TRBJ1-4 provide the parts outside the CDR3, is KAGVTQTPRYLIKTRGQQVTLSCSPISGHRSVSWYQQTPGQGLQFLFEYFSETQRNKGNFPGRFSGRQFSNSRSEMNVSTLELGDSALYLCASSLEGRGLNEKLFFGSGTQLSVL.

Remarks on this clonotype: This may be a read error, as it is one base from a much larger clone. The chain recombines TRBV19 with TRBJ2-2; tentative D call: TRBD2 (5 bases). This CDR3 contains 15 residues. Germline CDR1 LNHDA, CDR2 SQIVND (reference sequence). Trimming took off 0 bases at V and 5 bases at J, with 10 bases between the two ends. The CDR3 coding sequence is TGTGCCAGTAGTATAGATCTACGGGGTACCGGGGAGCTGTTTTTT. It is translated as CASSIDLRGTGELFF. Full variable domain (outside the CDR3, taken from reference TRBV19 and TRBJ2-2): DGGITQSPKYLFRKEGQNVTLSCEQNLNHDAMYWYRQDPGQGLRLIYYSQIVNDFQKGDIAEGYSVSREKKESFPLTVTSAQKNPTAFYLCASSIDLRGTGELFFGEGSRLTVL.

This clonotype has only one observation. The conserved phenylalanine or tryptophan normally closing the CDR3 is absent here, so this likely arose from a read error. V gene TRBV7-3 combines with J gene TRBJ2-1; D might be TRBD2 (5 bases). Germline assignment: CDR1 SGHTA and CDR2 FQGTGA. The CDR3 has 14 residues. Trimming cost V 3 bases and J 0 bases, with 6 bases left between them. This CDR3 reads CASSLGSSYNEQFI. Written as DNA, the CDR3 is TGTGCCAGCAGCTTGGGGAGCTCCTACAATGAGCAGTTCATC.